These 18 T cell receptor beta chains originate from one sample sequenced in a study of monozygotic twins with inflammatory bowel disease. TCRdb reprocessed the 5' RACE reads, with one entry per CDR3 protein and no DNA. Its table records some 440,000 distinct CDR3 sequences. Specimen: blood. The receptors stem from a human donor with ulcerative colitis or Crohn's disease, or a healthy co-twin of an affected twin (not recorded which).

The CDR3 reads CSASLTRSSPLHF. V and J are TRBV20-1 and TRBJ1-6. This CDR3 region has 13 residues. Germline lookup yields CDR1 DFQATT and CDR2 SNEGSKA (reference sequence).

The chain carries TRBV7-3 and TRBJ1-2; TCRdb proposes TRBD1, but this gene call is untestable without DNA. CDR1 and CDR2 (germline): SGHTA, FQGTGA. CDR3 length: 15 amino acids. The CDR3 reads CASSHRTKPTYGYTF.

The gene calls are TRBV5-1 and TRBJ2-7; there is no DNA to check the TCRdb D call of TRBD1. The CDR3 is made up of 16 amino acids. CDR1 is SGHRS and CDR2 is YFSETQ in the germline V gene. CDR3 protein: CASSLNLGTVSEEQYF.

The chain links TRBV16 to TRBJ1-4; absent DNA, TCRdb's TRBD1 call cannot be checked. The CDR3 is made up of 14 amino acids. The germline V gene has CDR1 KGHSY and CDR2 FQNENV. The CDR3 sequence is CASSIDRRNEKLFF.

The chain recombines TRBV5-4 with TRBJ1-6; TCRdb proposes TRBD1, but this gene call is untestable without DNA. The CDR3 sequence is 15 residues long. Germline V lookup: CDR1 SGHNT, CDR2 YYREEE (reference sequence). The chain's CDR3 is CAGSRDRGPNSPLHF. Supplemented by reference TRBV5-4 and TRBJ1-6, the full variable domain reads ETGVTQSPTHLIKTRGQQVTLRCSSQSGHNTVSWYQQALGQGPQFIFQYYREEENGRGNFPPRFSGLQFPNYSSELNVNALELDDSALYLCAGSRDRGPNSPLHFGNGTRLTVT.

J is TRBJ1-6 and V is TRBV20-1; TCRdb reports TRBD1, a call that lacks DNA to check it against. The CDR3 runs 15 residues. Per germline, CDR1 DFQATT and CDR2 SNEGSKA (reference sequence). CDR3 region: CSARDEQGYNSPLHF.

Here the CDR3 reads CASSSGLGYTF. This chain connects TRBV27 to TRBJ1-2; TCRdb's D call of TRBD1 is untestable without DNA. This CDR3 has 11 residues. The V gene's germline CDR1 is MNHEY and CDR2 SMNVEV (reference sequence).

The chain combines TRBV4-3 with TRBJ2-5; TCRdb reports TRBD1, a call that lacks DNA to check it against. The CDR3 runs to 13 residues. Germline V gene lookup returns CDR1 LGHNA and CDR2 YSLEER. The CDR3 here is CASSQEPGETQYF.

The chain couples TRBV19 to TRBJ1-1; TCRdb calls TRBD1, which cannot be checked without DNA. Per germline, CDR1 LNHDA and CDR2 SQIVND (reference sequence). The CDR3 consists of 13 residues. CDR3 sequence: CASSPGQGGWAFF.

The chain employs TRBV15 and TRBJ1-2; TCRdb returns TRBD1, unconfirmable since there is no DNA. The V gene's germline CDR1 is LNHNV and CDR2 YYDKDF (reference sequence). This CDR3 is built from 16 residues. This CDR3 reads CATSRDQGPTNYGYTF.

V gene TRBV7-2 combines with J gene TRBJ2-1. The CDR3 length is 13 residues. Per the germline V gene, CDR1 is SGHTA and CDR2 is FQGNSA. This CDR3 is CASSLGRFDEQFF.

CDR3 residues: CASSRAPLDEQFF. This rearrangement joins TRBV5-5 to TRBJ2-1; TCRdb's D gene call, TRBD1, goes unchecked for lack of DNA. Germline V gene sequence: CDR1 SGHKS, CDR2 YYEKEE (reference sequence). The CDR3 runs 13 residues.

The V call is TRBV7-7, the J call TRBJ2-7; TCRdb's D call, TRBD2, is unchecked because there is no DNA. Germline CDR1 reads SSHAT; CDR2 reads FNYEAQ (reference sequence). This CDR3 contains 15 residues. This CDR3 reads CASSFGAGGTYEQYF.

The CDR3 region is CSVADNTEAFF. The chain combines TRBV29-1 with TRBJ1-1. CDR1 SQVTM and CDR2 ANQGSEA come from the germline V gene. This CDR3 contains 11 residues.

V usage is TRBV4-3 and J usage is TRBJ2-7; TCRdb returns TRBD2, unconfirmable since there is no DNA. Germline V gene sequence: CDR1 LGHNA, CDR2 YSLEER. The CDR3 contains 13 residues. This CDR3 is CASSRSTEGEQYF.

V and J are TRBV7-9 and TRBJ2-7; lacking DNA, the TRBD1 call made by TCRdb goes unchecked. Per germline, CDR1 SEHNR and CDR2 FQNEAQ (reference sequence). The CDR3 is made up of 16 amino acids. The CDR3 loop reads CASSSRRDAQGGEQYF.

The CDR3 spells CASSPSDTGRLYF. The chain combines TRBV18 with TRBJ1-3; TCRdb proposes TRBD1, but this gene call is untestable without DNA. Germline V gene lookup returns CDR1 KGHSH and CDR2 LQKENI. This CDR3 has 13 residues.

CDR3 region: CASSPGQLPETQYF. The V and J genes are TRBV12-3 or TRBV12-4 and TRBJ2-5; there is no DNA to check the TCRdb D call of TRBD1. The CDR3 runs to 14 residues.